The subject of this entry is one T cell receptor beta chain. Its antigen is unidentified. The sample comes from a study of shared clonotypes between healthy human individuals. TCRdb's copy holds only in-frame clones and misses some; the assay was immunoSEQ multiplex PCR. Altogether about 1.4 million clones are present, 95% to 97% being singletons, with the ten largest covering more than 0.9%. Study results and limitations: Compared with memory subsets, naive subsets generally had larger estimated richness. Incomplete sequencing of sorted subsets was indicated by rarefaction despite large depth.

The CDR3 length is 14 residues. Trimming removed 4 bases from V and 5 bases from J, with 14 bases in between. Germline CDR1 and CDR2: LNHNV and YYDKDF (reference sequence). Sequences were obtained from naive CD4+ T cells sorted from blood. Subset indicated: CD45RA+ positively selected. The chain links TRBV15 to TRBJ1-2; D call uncertain. This clonotype originated in a man aged 25-40 years in good health. CDR3: CATSKDVRTYGYTF. CDR3 nucleotides: TGTGCCACCAGCAAGGACGTCCGGACTTATGGCTACACCTTC.